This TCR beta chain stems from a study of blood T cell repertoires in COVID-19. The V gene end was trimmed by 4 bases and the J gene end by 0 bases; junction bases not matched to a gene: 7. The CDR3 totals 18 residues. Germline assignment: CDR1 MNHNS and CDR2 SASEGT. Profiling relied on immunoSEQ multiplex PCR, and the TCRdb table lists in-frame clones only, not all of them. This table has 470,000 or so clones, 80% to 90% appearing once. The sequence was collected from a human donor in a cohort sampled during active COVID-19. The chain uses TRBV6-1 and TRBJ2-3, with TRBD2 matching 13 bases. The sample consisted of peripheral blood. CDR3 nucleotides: TGTGCCAGCAGTGCACTAGCGGGAGGGATAACTAGCACAGATACGCAGTATTTT. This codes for CASSALAGGITSTDTQYF.